The clone carrying this TCR beta chain has ten or more counts. The antigen remains unidentified. Germline V gene sequence: CDR1 SGHVS, CDR2 FNYEAQ. The V gene end was trimmed by 5 bases and the J gene end by 4 bases; junction bases not matched to a gene: 15. The CDR3 runs 18 residues. TCRdb independently ran MiXCR on the reads; one entry per CDR3 protein. The data hold some 180,000 distinct CDR3 sequences, with roughly a fifth observed a single time. The sample originates from a study of T cell repertoires in cytomegalovirus infection. Findings and caveats of the study: The ex vivo response was dominated by HLA-C-restricted CMV-specific TCR beta clonotypes. Adding up the frequency of public TCR beta families identified people who carried CMV plus the relevant HLA.

V gene TRBV7-6 combines with J gene TRBJ2-5, with TRBD2 matching over 11 bases. What was sequenced was PBMCs. The sequence was collected from a human donor in good health (CMV status not recorded). Some clones in this sample may be carry-over from other donors' samples. In DNA, the CDR3 is TGTGCCAGCAGCGCGCTAGCGGGGGGTTCTCGGGTCGGAGAGACCCAGTACTTC. Amino acid sequence: CASSALAGGSRVGETQYF.